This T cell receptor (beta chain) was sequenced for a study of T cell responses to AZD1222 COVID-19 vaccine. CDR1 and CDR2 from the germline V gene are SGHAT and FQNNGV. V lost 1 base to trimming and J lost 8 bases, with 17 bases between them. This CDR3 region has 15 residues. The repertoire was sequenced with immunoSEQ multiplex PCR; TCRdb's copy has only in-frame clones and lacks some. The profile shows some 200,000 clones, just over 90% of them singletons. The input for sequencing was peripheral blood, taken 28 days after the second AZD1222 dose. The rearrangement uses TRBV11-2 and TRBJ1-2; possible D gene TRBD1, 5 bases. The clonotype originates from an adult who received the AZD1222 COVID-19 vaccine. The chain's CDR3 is CASSLGPQDPLGYTF. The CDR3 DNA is TGTGCCAGCAGCTTAGGACCACAGGACCCCCTGGGCTACACCTTC.